These T cell receptor beta chains were read from a single sample in a study of cytomegalovirus exposure and HLA in healthy donors. TCRdb keeps only in-frame clones here, not all; method: immunoSEQ multiplex PCR. The sample contains fewer than 200,000 clones, roughly four fifths of which appear only once. Sample: PBMCs. These receptors were obtained from a man in his late teens or twenties in good health and CMV-seronegative. Each CDR3 is given with its conserved first and last residue. The D gene is left open where the match is weak. Size is stated for part of the rows, as once, few or many counts, or as a class when the clone is expanded.

J | V | size | D | DNA | CDR3
TRBJ1-4 | TRBV27 | . | TRBD1 | TGTGCCAGCAGCTGGACAGGGAGGAATGAAAAACTGTTTTTT | CASSWTGRNEKLFF
TRBJ2-1 | TRBV7-2 | . | . | TGTGCCAGCAGCTTAGGGCAGAACAATGAGCAGTTCTTC | CASSLGQNNEQFF
TRBJ2-1 | TRBV27 | . | TRBD1 | TGTGCCAGCAGTGGGACAGAGAATGAGCAGTTCTTC | CASSGTENEQFF
TRBJ2-7 | TRBV5-1 | . | TRBD1 | TGCGCCAGCAGCTGGGACCCGGGACAGGGGTTCGAGCAGTACTTC | CASSWDPGQGFEQYF
TRBJ2-7 | TRBV28 | . | TRBD2 | TGTGCCAGCTTCACGGGACTAGCGAGTAAGAGGCTAGGCAACGAGCAGTACTTC | CASFTGLASKRLGNEQYF
TRBJ2-2 | TRBV7-6 | once | . | TGTGCCAGCAGCCGACCGGGGAGGCGGCACACCGGGGAGCTGTTTTTT | CASSRPGRRHTGELFF
TRBJ1-2 | TRBV30 | . | . | TGTGCCTGGAGTGTACCAGGAACTAACTATGGCTACACCTTC | CAWSVPGTNYGYTF
TRBJ1-4 | TRBV7-2 | . | . | TGTGCCAGCAGCCCAACGGGGGGCGAAAAACTGTTTTTT | CASSPTGGEKLFF
TRBJ2-1 | TRBV4-2 | few | TRBD2 | TGTGCCAGCAGCCGCATACTAGCGGGAGGGGCCAATGAGCAGTTCTTC | CASSRILAGGANEQFF
TRBJ2-7 | TRBV6-1 | . | TRBD1 | TGTGCCAGCAGTGAAGGGGACAGGGGGCCCAGGCAGTACTTC | CASSEGDRGPRQYF
TRBJ1-1 | TRBV10-2 | few | . | TGCGCCAGCAGTGAGTCTTTTCGGTATGAGGGGAACACTGAAGCTTTCTTT | CASSESFRYEGNTEAFF
TRBJ1-1 | TRBV9 | . | . | TGTGCCAGCAGCGACGGGGGGCAATTAACTGAAGCTTTCTTT | CASSDGGQLTEAFF
TRBJ2-3 | TRBV5-4 | . | . | TGTGCCAGCAGCTTGGGGCAGGAGGCAGATACGCAGTATTTT | CASSLGQEADTQYF
TRBJ2-7 | TRBV7-9 | . | . | TGTGCCAGCAGCCTGGAGGAGGGGCCCTACGAGCAGTACTTC | CASSLEEGPYEQYF
TRBJ2-2 | TRBV5-1 | . | TRBD2 | TGCGCCAGCAGCTTGGGAGGTACTAGCGGGAGAGGCACCGGGGAGCTGTTTTTT | CASSLGGTSGRGTGELFF
TRBJ2-3 | TRBV19 | . | TRBD1 | TGTGCCAGTAGACCTCTACAGGGGAGTAGCACAGATACGCAGTATTTT | CASRPLQGSSTDTQYF
TRBJ1-3 | TRBV7-2 | . | . | TGTGCCAGCAGCTCCCCGCCGGGAATTTGGTCAGACACCATATATTTT | CASSSPPGIWSDTIYF
TRBJ2-7 | TRBV5-6 | . | TRBD2 | TGTGCCAGCAGCTTGGGGCGACTAGCGGGAGACGAGCAGTACTTC | CASSLGRLAGDEQYF
TRBJ2-1 | TRBV6-1 | . | TRBD2 | TGTGCCAGCAGTCCGACTAGCGGGAGTTCCGCTGAGCAGTTCTTC | CASSPTSGSSAEQFF
TRBJ2-2 | TRBV6-1 | . | . | TGTGCCAGCATTCAATACAGGTCAGGCACCGGGGAGCTGTTTTTT | CASIQYRSGTGELFF
TRBJ2-1 | TRBV6-5 | . | TRBD2 | TGTGCCAGCAGCCTCAGGACTAGCGAATACAATGAGCAGTTCTTC | CASSLRTSEYNEQFF
TRBJ2-3 | TRBV6-5 | few | . | TGTGCCAGCAGTGGGGGTAGCGCGGGGCAAGATACGCAGTATTTT | CASSGGSAGQDTQYF
TRBJ2-7 | TRBV6-5 | few | . | TGTGCCAGCAGCCCACTCTACAGGGTGCGCGAGCAGTACTTC | CASSPLYRVREQYF
TRBJ2-1 | TRBV11-3 | . | . | TGTGCCAGCAGCTTAGGCGGGACCCCCTACAATGAGCAGTTCTTC | CASSLGGTPYNEQFF
TRBJ2-3 | TRBV6-5 | . | . | TGTGCCAGCAGTTACAGGGCGGGTGGGAGCACAGATACGCAGTATTTT | CASSYRAGGSTDTQYF